The T cell receptor (beta chain) described here comes from a study of early T cells in non-severe SARS-CoV-2 infection. CDR3 length: 13 amino acids. V was shortened by 3 bases and J by 7 bases, with 11 bases between the two germline ends. Germline assignment: CDR1 SGHTA and CDR2 FQGNSA. The table lists this clonotype with many counts. Its antigen is unidentified. Study-level results: Private and CD4 specificities were missed by VDJdb matching, skewed to anti-spike CD8.

The TCR library protocol was used to attach unique molecular identifiers. These identifiers were attached to individual cDNA molecules. TCRdb fed the 5' RACE reads into MiXCR, producing one record per CDR3 protein. Of about 48,000 distinct CDR3 sequences in the sample, 5.5% to 6.5% are singletons; the top ten hold around 4.4%. The sequencing sample was made of whole blood. This clonotype originated in an adult who was a healthcare worker with PCR-confirmed SARS-CoV-2 infection or an uninfected control (not recorded which). V is TRBV7-2 and J is TRBJ2-3; a weak D match, TRBD2 (6 bases). This chain's CDR3 is CASSFALANTQYF. The CDR3 DNA follows: TGTGCCAGCAGCTTTGCTCTAGCGAATACGCAGTATTTT.